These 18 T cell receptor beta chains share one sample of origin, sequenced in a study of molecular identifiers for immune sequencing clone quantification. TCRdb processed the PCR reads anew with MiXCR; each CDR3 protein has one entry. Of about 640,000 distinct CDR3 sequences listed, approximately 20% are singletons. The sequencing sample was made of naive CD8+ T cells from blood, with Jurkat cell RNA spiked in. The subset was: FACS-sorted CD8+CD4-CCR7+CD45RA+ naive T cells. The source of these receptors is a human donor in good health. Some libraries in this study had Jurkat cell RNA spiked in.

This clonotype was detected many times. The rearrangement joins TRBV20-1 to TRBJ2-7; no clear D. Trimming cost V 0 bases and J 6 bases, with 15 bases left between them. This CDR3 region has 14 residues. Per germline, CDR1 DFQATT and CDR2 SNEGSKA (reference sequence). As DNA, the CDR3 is TGCAGTGCTAGAGATGTCGGATTCCTCTCCGAGCAGTACTTC. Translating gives CSARDVGFLSEQYF.

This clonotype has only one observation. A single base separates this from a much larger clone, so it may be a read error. Written as DNA, the CDR3 is TGTGCCGGTATGACCCAGGGCGCAGATACGCAGTATTTT. Translation gives CAGMTQGADTQYF. The chain is built from TRBV19 and TRBJ2-3, with TRBD1 as a possible D gene (5 bases). The V end was cut by 11 bases, the J end by 4 bases, with 16 bases between. Germline V gene lookup returns CDR1 LNHDA and CDR2 SQIVND (reference sequence). This CDR3 contains 13 residues. Full variable domain (remainder filled in from reference TRBV19 and TRBJ2-3): DGGITQSPKYLFRKEGQNVTLSCEQNLNHDAMYWYRQDPGQGLRLIYYSQIVNDFQKGDIAEGYSVSREKKESFPLTVTSAQKNPTAFYLCAGMTQGADTQYFGPGTRLTVL.

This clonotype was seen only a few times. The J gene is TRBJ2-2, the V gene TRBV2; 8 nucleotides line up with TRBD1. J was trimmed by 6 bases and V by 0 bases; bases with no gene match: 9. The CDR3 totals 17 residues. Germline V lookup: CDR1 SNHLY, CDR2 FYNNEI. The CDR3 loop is CASSEALLAGGPGELFF. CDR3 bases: TGTGCCAGCAGTGAAGCGCTTTTGGCAGGGGGCCCCGGGGAGCTGTTTTTT.

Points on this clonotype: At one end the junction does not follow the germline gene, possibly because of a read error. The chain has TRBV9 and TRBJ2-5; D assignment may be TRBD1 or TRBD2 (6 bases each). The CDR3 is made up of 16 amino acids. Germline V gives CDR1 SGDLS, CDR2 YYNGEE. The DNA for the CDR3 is TGTGCCGGCAGCGTAGGGGGGCACGGGGCCAAAGAGACCCAGTACTTC. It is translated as CAGSVGGHGAKETQYF.

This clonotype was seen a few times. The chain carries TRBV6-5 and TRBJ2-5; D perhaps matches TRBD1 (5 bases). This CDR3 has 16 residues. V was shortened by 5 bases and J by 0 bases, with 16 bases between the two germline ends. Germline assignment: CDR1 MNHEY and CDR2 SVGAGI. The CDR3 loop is CASSLSKQEYQETQYF. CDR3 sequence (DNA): TGTGCCAGCAGTCTTTCCAAACAGGAGTACCAAGAGACCCAGTACTTC.

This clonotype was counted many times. The CDR3 DNA follows: TGTGCCAGCAGACTTGCACTAGCGGACTCGTACGAGCAGTACTTC. This codes for CASRLALADSYEQYF. The chain carries TRBV27 and TRBJ2-7; 8 bases map to TRBD2. Germline V gives CDR1 MNHEY, CDR2 SMNVEV (reference sequence). The length of the CDR3 is 15 residues. Trimming cost V 6 bases and J 4 bases; bases outside gene matches: 11.

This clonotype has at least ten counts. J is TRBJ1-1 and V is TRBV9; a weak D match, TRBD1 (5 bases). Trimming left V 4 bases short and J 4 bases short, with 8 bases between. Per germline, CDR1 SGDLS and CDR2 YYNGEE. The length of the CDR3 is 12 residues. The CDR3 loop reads CASSRGATEAFF. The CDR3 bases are TGTGCCAGCAGCCGTGGGGCCACTGAAGCTTTCTTT. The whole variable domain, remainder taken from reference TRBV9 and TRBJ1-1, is DSGVTQTPKHLITATGQRVTLRCSPRSGDLSVYWYQQSLDQGLQFLIQYYNGEERAKGNILERFSAQQFPDLHSELNLSSLELGDSALYFCASSRGATEAFFGQGTRLTVV.

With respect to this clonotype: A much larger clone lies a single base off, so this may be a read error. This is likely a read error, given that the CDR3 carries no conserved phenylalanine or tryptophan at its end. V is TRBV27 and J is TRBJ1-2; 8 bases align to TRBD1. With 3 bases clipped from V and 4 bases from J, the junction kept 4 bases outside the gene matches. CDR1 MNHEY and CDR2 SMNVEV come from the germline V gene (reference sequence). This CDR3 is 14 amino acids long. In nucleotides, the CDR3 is TGTGCCAGCAGTTTTGGGACAGGTGCCTATGGCTACACCCTC. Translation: CASSFGTGAYGYTL.

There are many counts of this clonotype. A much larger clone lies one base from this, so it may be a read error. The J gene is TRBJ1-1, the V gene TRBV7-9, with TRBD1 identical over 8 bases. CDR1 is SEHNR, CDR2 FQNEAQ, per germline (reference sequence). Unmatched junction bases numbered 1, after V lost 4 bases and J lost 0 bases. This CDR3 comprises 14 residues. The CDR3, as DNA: TGTGCCAGCAGCTCGACAGGGGTGAACACTGAAGCTTTCTTT. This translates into CASSSTGVNTEAFF. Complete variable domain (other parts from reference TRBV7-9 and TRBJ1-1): DTGVSQNPRHKITKRGQNVTFRCDPISEHNRLYWYRQTLGQGPEFLTYFQNEAQLEKSRLLSDRFSAERPKGSFSTLEIQRTEQGDSAMYLCASSSTGVNTEAFFGQGTRLTVV.

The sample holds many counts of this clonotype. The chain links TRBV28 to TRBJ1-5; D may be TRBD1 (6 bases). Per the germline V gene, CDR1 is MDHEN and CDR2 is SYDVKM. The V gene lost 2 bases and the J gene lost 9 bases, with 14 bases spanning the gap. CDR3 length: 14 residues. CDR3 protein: CASSLRGASGPQHF. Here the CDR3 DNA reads TGTGCCAGCAGTTTAAGGGGGGCCAGCGGGCCCCAGCATTTT. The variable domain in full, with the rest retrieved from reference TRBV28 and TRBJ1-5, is DVKVTQSSRYLVKRTGEKVFLECVQDMDHENMFWYRQDPGLGLRLIYFSYDVKMKEKGDIPEGYSVSREKKERFSLILESASTNQTSMYLCASSLRGASGPQHFGDGTRLSIL.

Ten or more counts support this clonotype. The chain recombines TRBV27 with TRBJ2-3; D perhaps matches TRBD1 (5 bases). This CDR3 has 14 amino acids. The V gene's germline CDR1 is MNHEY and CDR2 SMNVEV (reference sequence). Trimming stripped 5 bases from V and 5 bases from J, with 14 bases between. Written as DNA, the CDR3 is TGTGCCAGCAGTCCCCAAGGGGCTCTAGATACGCAGTATTTT. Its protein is CASSPQGALDTQYF.

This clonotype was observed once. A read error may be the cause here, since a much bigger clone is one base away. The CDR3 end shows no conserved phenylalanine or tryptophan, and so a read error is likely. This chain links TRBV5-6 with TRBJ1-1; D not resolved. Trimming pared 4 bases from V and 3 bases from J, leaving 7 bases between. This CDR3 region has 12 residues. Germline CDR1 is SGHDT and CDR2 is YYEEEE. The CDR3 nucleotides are TGTGCCAGCAGCGAGGTACACACTGAAGCTTTCTTA. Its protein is CASSEVHTEAFL.

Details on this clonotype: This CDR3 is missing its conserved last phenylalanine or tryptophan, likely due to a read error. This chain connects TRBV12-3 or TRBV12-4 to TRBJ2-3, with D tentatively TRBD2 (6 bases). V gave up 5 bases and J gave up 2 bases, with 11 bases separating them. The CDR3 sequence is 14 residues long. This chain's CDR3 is CASSLWTTTDTQYL. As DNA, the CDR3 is TGTGCCAGCAGTCTATGGACTACCACAGATACGCAGTATCTT.

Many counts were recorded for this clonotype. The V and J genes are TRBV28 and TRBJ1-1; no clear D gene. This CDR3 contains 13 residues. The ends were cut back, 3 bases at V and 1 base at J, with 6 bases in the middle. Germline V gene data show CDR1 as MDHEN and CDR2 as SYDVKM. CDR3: CASSFYTNTEAFF. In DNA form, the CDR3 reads TGTGCCAGCAGTTTCTACACGAACACTGAAGCTTTCTTT.

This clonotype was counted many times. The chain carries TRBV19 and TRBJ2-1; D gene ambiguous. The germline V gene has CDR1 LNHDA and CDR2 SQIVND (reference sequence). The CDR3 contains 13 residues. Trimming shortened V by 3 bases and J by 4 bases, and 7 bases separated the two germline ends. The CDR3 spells CASSIGPYNEQFF. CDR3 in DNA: TGTGCCAGTAGTATCGGTCCTTACAATGAGCAGTTCTTC.

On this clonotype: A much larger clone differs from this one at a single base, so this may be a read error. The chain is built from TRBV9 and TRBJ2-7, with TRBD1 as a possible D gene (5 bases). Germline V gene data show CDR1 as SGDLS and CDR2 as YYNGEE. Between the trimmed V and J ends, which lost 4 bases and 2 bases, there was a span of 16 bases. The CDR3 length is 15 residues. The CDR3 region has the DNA TGTGCCAGCAGCCCCCAGGGATACAGCCCCTACGAGCAGTACTTC. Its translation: CASSPQGYSPYEQYF. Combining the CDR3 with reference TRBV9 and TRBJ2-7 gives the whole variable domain DSGVTQTPKHLITATGQRVTLRCSPRSGDLSVYWYQQSLDQGLQFLIQYYNGEERAKGNILERFSAQQFPDLHSELNLSSLELGDSALYFCASSPQGYSPYEQYFGPGTRLTVT.

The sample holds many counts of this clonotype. DNA for the CDR3: TGTGCCAGCAGTCCACAGGGGATAGACACAAACTATGGCTACACCTTC. This gives the protein CASSPQGIDTNYGYTF. The chain carries TRBV28 and TRBJ1-2; 7 bases fit TRBD1. Germline lookup yields CDR1 MDHEN and CDR2 SYDVKM. The trim removed 5 bases at V and 2 bases at J, leaving 11 bases unmatched. The CDR3 is 16 amino acids.

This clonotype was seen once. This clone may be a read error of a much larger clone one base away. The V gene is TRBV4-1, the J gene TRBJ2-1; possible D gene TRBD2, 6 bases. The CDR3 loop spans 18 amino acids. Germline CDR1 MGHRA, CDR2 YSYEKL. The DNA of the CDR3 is TGCGCCAGCAGCCAGGGGACTCCTGTGGCCCCTTCCTTCAATGAGCAGTTCTTC. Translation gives CASSQGTPVAPSFNEQFF.